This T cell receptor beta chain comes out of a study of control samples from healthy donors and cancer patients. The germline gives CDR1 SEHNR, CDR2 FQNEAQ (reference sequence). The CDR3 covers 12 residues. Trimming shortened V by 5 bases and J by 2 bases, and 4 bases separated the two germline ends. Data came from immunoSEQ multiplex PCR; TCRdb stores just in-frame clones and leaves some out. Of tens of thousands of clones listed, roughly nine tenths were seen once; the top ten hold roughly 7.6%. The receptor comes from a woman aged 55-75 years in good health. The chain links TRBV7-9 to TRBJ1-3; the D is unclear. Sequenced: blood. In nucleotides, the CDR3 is TGTGCCAGCAGCCCCGCTGGAAACACCATATATTTT. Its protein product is CASSPAGNTIYF.